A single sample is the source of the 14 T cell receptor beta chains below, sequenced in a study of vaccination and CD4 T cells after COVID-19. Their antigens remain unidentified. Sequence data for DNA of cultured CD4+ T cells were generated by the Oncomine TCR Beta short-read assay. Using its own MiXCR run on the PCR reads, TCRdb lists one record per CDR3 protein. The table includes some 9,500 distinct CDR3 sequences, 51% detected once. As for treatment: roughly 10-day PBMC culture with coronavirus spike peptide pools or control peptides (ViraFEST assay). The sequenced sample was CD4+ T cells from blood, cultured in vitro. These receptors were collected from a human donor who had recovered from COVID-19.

CDR3 nucleotides: TGTGCCAGCAGCGAACCGGGACAGGAGAAGTCTGAAGCTTTCTTT. Its translation: CASSEPGQEKSEAFF. The chain joins TRBV5-6 to TRBJ1-1, with 8 nucleotides matching TRBD1. Germline assignment: CDR1 SGHDT and CDR2 YYEEEE. The V segment lost 4 bases and the J segment 6 bases; nucleotides outside the gene matches: 11. The CDR3 extends over 15 amino acids. The full variable domain, completed using reference TRBV5-6 and TRBJ1-1, is DAGVTQSPTHLIKTRGQQVTLRCSPKSGHDTVSWYQQALGQGPQFIFQYYEEEERQRGNFPDRFSGHQFPNYSSELNVNALLLGDSALYLCASSEPGQEKSEAFFGQGTRLTVV.

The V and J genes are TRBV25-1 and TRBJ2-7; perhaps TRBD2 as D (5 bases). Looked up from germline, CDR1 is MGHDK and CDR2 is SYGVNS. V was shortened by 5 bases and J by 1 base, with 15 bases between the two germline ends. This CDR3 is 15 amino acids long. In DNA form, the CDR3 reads TGTGCCAGCAGTAGTTCGGCCAGGACTTCCTACGAGCAGTACTTC. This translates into CASSSSARTSYEQYF.

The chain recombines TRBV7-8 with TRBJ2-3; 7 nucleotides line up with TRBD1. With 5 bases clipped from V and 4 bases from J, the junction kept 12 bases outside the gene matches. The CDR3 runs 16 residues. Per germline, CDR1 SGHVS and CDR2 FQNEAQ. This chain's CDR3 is CASSTRQGFWPDTQYF. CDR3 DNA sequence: TGTGCCAGCAGCACACGACAGGGTTTTTGGCCAGATACGCAGTATTTT.

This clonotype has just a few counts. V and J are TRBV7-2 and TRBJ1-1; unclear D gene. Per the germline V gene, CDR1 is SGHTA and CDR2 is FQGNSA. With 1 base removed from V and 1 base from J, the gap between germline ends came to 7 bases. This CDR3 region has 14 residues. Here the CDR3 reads CASSLVVSNTEAFF. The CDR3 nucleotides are TGTGCCAGCAGCTTAGTGGTCTCGAACACTGAAGCTTTCTTT. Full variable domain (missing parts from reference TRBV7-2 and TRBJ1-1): GAGVSQSPSNKVTEKGKDVELRCDPISGHTALYWYRQSLGQGLEFLIYFQGNSAPDKSGLPSDRFSAERTGGSVSTLTIQRTQQEDSAVYLCASSLVVSNTEAFFGQGTRLTVV.

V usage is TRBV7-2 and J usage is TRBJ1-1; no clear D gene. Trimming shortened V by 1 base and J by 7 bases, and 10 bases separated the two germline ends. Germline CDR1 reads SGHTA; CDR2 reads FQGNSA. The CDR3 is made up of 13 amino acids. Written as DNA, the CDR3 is TGTGCCAGCAGCTTAGGAAGTGAGAGTGAAGCTTTCTTT. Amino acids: CASSLGSESEAFF.

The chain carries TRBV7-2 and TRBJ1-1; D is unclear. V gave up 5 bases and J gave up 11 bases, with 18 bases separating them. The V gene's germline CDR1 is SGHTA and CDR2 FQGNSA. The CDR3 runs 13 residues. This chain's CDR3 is CASSVRRGDVAFF. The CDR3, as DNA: TGTGCCAGCAGCGTTCGTAGAGGCGACGTCGCTTTCTTT.

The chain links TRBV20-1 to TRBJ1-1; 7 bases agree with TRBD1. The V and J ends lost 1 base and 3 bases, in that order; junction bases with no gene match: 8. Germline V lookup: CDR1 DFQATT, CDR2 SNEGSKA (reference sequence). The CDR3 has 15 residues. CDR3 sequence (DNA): TGCAGTGCTAGAGTTGAGGACAGGCCTTACACTGAAGCTTTCTTT. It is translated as CSARVEDRPYTEAFF.

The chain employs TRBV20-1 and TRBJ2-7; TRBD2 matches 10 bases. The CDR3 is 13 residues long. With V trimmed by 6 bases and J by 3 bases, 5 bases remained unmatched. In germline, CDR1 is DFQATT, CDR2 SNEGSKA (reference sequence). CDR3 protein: CSATGLAVYEQYF. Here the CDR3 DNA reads TGCAGTGCAACCGGACTAGCGGTCTACGAGCAGTACTTC.

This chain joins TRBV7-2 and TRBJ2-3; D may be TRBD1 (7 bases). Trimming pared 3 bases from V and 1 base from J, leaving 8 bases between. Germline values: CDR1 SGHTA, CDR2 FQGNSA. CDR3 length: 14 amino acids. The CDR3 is CASSFRGGTDTQYF. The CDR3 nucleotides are TGTGCCAGCAGCTTCAGGGGGGGCACAGATACGCAGTATTTT.

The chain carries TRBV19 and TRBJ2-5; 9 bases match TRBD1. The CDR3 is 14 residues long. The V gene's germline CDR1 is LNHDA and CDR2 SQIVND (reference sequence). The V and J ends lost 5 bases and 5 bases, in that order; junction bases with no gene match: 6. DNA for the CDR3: TGTGCCAGTAGTGCTGACAGGGGGGATGAGACCCAGTACTTC. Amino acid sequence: CASSADRGDETQYF.

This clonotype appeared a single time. Written as DNA, the CDR3 is TGCGCCAGCAGCTTCCGGACAGGGGGGAACGAGCAGTACTTC. Protein: CASSFRTGGNEQYF. This chain uses TRBV5-1 with TRBJ2-7; 10 bases are shared with TRBD1. The CDR3 is 14 amino acids. Germline V gene sequence: CDR1 SGHRS, CDR2 YFSETQ. The trim removed 2 bases at V and 5 bases at J, leaving 4 bases unmatched.

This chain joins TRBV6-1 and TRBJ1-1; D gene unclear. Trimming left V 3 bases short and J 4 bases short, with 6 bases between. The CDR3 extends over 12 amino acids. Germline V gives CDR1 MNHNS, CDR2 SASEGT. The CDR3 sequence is CASSERGTEAFF. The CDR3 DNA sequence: TGTGCCAGCAGTGAGAGAGGCACTGAAGCTTTCTTT.

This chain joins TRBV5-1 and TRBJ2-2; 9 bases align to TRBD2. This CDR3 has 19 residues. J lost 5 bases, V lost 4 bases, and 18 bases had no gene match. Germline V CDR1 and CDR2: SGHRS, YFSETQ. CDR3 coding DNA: TGCGCCAGCAGCCCCGGTTTGGGGAGCGGGAGGATAGGGACCGGGGAGCTGTTTTTT. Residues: CASSPGLGSGRIGTGELFF.

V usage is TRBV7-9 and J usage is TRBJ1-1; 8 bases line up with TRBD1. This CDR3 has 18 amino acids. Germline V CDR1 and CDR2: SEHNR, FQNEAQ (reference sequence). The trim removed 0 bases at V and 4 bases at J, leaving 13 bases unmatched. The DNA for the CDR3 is TGTGCCAGCAGCTTAGCGATGGGGACAGGTGGTAGTGGCACTGAAGCTTTCTTT. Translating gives CASSLAMGTGGSGTEAFF.